The rows below give T cell receptor beta chains drawn from one sample of a study of radiotherapy plus CTLA-4 blockade in lung cancer. Clones were read by immunoSEQ multiplex PCR, and TCRdb kept only the in-frame ones, dropping some. The table includes tens of thousands of clones, 78% detected once. The sequencing used peripheral blood, collected from a patient treated with radiotherapy plus ipilimumab. These receptors were taken from a human donor with non-small cell lung cancer whose response to radiotherapy plus ipilimumab could not be evaluated. Some clones in this sample may be carry-over from other donors' samples. Both conserved end residues are part of each CDR3. The order of the fields is V gene, J gene, clone size, D gene, CDR3 protein, CDR3 DNA. The D gene is left open where the match is weak. Not all rows give a size; the values are once, few, many and, for expanded clones, a class.

TRBV2,TRBJ2-5,.,.,CASRAPGGPQETQYF,TGTGCCAGCAGAGCCCCGGGGGGCCCCCAAGAGACCCAGTACTTC
TRBV30,TRBJ1-6,.,.,CAWRAYSPLHF,TGTGCCTGGAGAGCATATTCACCCCTCCACTTT
TRBV19,TRBJ2-7,once,.,CASSDPDRVYEQYF,TGTGCCAGTAGTGACCCCGACCGGGTCTACGAGCAGTACTTC
TRBV9,TRBJ2-3,once,TRBD2,CASSNSGGAEDTQYF,TGTGCCAGCAGCAATAGCGGGGGGGCTGAAGATACGCAGTATTTT
TRBV1,TRBJ1-2,.,.,CTSSQEPGFNYGYTF,TGCACCAGCAGCCAAGAGCCAGGGTTTAACTATGGCTACACCTTC
TRBV5-1,TRBJ1-2,once,TRBD1,CASSEGTGNNYGYTF,TGCGCCAGCAGCGAGGGGACAGGGAATAACTATGGCTACACCTTC
TRBV7-3,TRBJ2-1,.,TRBD2,CASSSGTSGINEQFF,TGTGCCAGCAGCTCCGGGACTAGCGGGATCAATGAGCAGTTCTTC
TRBV20-1,TRBJ1-1,.,TRBD1,CSADRETEAFF,TGCAGTGCTGACAGGGAAACTGAAGCTTTCTTT
TRBV9,TRBJ2-5,.,.,CASSARQQIQETQYF,TGTGCCAGCAGCGCAAGACAGCAGATACAAGAGACCCAGTACTTC
TRBV6-5,TRBJ1-2,many,TRBD1,CASSYDRGNGYTF,TGTGCCAGCAGTTACGACAGGGGGAATGGCTACACCTTC